These T cell receptor beta chains were read from a single sample in a study of response to subunit inactivated influenza vaccine. TCRdb reanalysed the RT-PCR reads using MiXCR and keeps one entry per CDR3 protein. This sample has 500,000 to 600,000 distinct CDR3 sequences, with about 15% found just once. The source was PBMCs from blood, collected about 13 days after vaccination. The receptor source for this set is a man aged 50 to 60 who received an inactivated influenza vaccine. Both conserved end residues are part of each CDR3. The D gene is left open where the match is weak. Clone size appears in some rows only: once, few, many, or a class for an expanded clone.

TRBV12-3/TRBV12-4	few	TRBD2	TRBJ2-3	CASSFGWGGGGDTQYF	TGTGCCAGCAGTTTTGGCTGGGGGGGAGGTGGAGATACGCAGTATTTT
TRBV7-2	few	.	TRBJ2-1	CASSLEYQQGNEQFF	TGTGCCAGCAGCTTAGAATACCAGCAAGGCAATGAGCAGTTCTTC
TRBV25-1	many	.	TRBJ2-2	CASSVTGELFF	TGTGCCAGCAGTGTAACCGGGGAGCTGTTTTTT
TRBV12-3/TRBV12-4	.	TRBD1	TRBJ1-5	CASSPAGGDQPQHF	TGTGCCAGCAGTCCCGCAGGGGGGGACCAGCCCCAGCATTTT
TRBV12-3/TRBV12-4	few	.	TRBJ2-7	CASSLGSGIGYEQYF	TGTGCCAGCAGTTTAGGTTCCGGAATTGGGTACGAGCAGTACTTC
TRBV2	few	TRBD2	TRBJ2-5	CASSGREETQYF	TGTGCCAGTAGCGGGAGGGAAGAGACCCAGTACTTC
TRBV7-6	few	.	TRBJ2-5	CASLKEETQYF	TGTGCCAGTTTGAAGGAAGAGACCCAGTACTTC
TRBV5-1	many	TRBD1	TRBJ2-3	CASSYRPGQQVGYF	TGCGCCAGCAGCTACCGACCGGGACAGCAAGTTGGGTATTTT
TRBV29-1	.	TRBD2	TRBJ2-3	CSVMGGEVADTQYF	TGCAGCGTGATGGGGGGGGAGGTGGCAGATACGCAGTATTTT
TRBV7-9	many	.	TRBJ1-1	CASSIAFNTEAFF	TGTGCCAGCAGCATCGCGTTCAACACTGAAGCTTTCTTT
TRBV14	few	.	TRBJ2-1	CASSPRGTSASSYNEQFF	TGTGCCAGCAGCCCCCGGGGCACGTCAGCGAGCTCCTACAATGAGCAGTTCTTC
TRBV28	few	.	TRBJ1-3	CASLQGSGDTIYF	TGTGCCAGCTTACAGGGATCTGGGGACACCATATATTTT
TRBV18	many	TRBD2	TRBJ2-3	CASSPFRVSGGPEFTDTQYF	TGTGCCAGCTCGCCATTTAGGGTGAGCGGGGGGCCGGAATTCACAGATACGCAGTATTTT
TRBV12-3/TRBV12-4	.	.	TRBJ2-2	CASAGRTGELFF	TGTGCCAGCGCCGGGCGCACCGGGGAGCTGTTTTTT
TRBV5-5	.	.	TRBJ2-1	CASSLTPSSSYNEQFF	TGTGCCAGCAGCTTAACACCTTCAAGCTCCTACAATGAGCAGTTCTTC
TRBV12-1	.	.	TRBJ2-1	CASSFGTLAENWNNEQFF	TGTGCCAGCAGCTTTGGTACTCTAGCGGAAAATTGGAACAATGAGCAGTTCTTC
TRBV29-1	.	.	TRBJ2-1	CSVERVLINEQFF	TGCAGCGTTGAGAGGGTACTAATCAATGAGCAGTTCTTC
TRBV20-1	few	.	TRBJ1-1	CSARPYSVENTEAFF	TGCAGTGCTAGACCCTATTCCGTGGAGAACACTGAAGCTTTCTTT
TRBV20-1	few	.	TRBJ1-5	CSARPRGGEPQHF	TGCAGTGCTAGACCTCGCGGGGGAGAGCCCCAGCATTTT
TRBV10-3	few	TRBD2	TRBJ2-1	CAISEYSGGSYNEQFF	TGTGCCATCAGTGAGTATAGCGGGGGCTCCTACAATGAGCAGTTCTTC
TRBV7-2	.	.	TRBJ2-3	CASSPMGTDTDTQYF	TGTGCCAGCAGCCCGATGGGAACAGACACAGATACGCAGTATTTT
TRBV6-1	few	.	TRBJ1-5	CASSDYRDQPQHF	TGTGCCAGCAGTGATTACAGGGATCAGCCCCAGCATTTT
TRBV5-6	many	.	TRBJ2-7	CASSLAVTYEQYF	TGTGCCAGCAGCTTGGCTGTTACGTACGAGCAGTACTTC
TRBV24-1	few	.	TRBJ2-2	CATSDYRDPANTGELFF	TGTGCCACCAGTGATTACCGGGACCCTGCGAACACCGGGGAGCTGTTTTTT
TRBV6-1	.	.	TRBJ2-4	CASSGADIQYF	TGTGCCAGCAGTGGAGCGGACATTCAGTACTTC
TRBV6-2/TRBV6-3	few	.	TRBJ2-7	CASSRARQGRYEQYF	TGTGCCAGCAGTAGAGCGAGGCAGGGACGCTACGAGCAGTACTTC
TRBV11-3	.	TRBD1	TRBJ1-4	CASSRQGATNEKLFF	TGTGCCAGCAGCAGACAGGGTGCAACTAATGAAAAACTGTTTTTT
TRBV3-1	many	.	TRBJ2-1	CASSRNNEQFF	TGTGCCAGCAGCCGAAACAATGAGCAGTTCTTC
TRBV6-6	.	TRBD2	TRBJ2-3	CASMAGDTDTQYF	TGTGCCAGCATGGCGGGAGACACAGATACGCAGTATTTT
TRBV28	few	.	TRBJ1-5	CASSLFRDRNQPQHF	TGTGCCAGCAGTTTGTTCAGGGACCGCAATCAGCCCCAGCATTTT
TRBV5-6	.	.	TRBJ2-7	CASSYRVAYEQYF	TGTGCCAGCAGCTATCGGGTCGCCTACGAGCAGTACTTC
TRBV6-2/TRBV6-3	few	.	TRBJ2-7	CASSYSITGRYEQYF	TGTGCCAGCAGTTACTCTATCACAGGACGGTACGAGCAGTACTTC
TRBV20-1	many	.	TRBJ2-1	CSAGPLNFYNEQFF	TGCAGTGCCGGACCGCTTAATTTTTACAATGAGCAGTTCTTC
TRBV5-1	many	TRBD1	TRBJ2-2	CASSLDHQGATGELFF	TGCGCCAGCAGCTTGGACCATCAGGGGGCGACGGGGGAGCTGTTTTTT
TRBV4-1	.	TRBD2	TRBJ2-3	CASSRGPGLRTDTQYF	TGCGCCAGCAGCCGCGGACCGGGACTACGAACAGATACGCAGTATTTT
TRBV2	few	TRBD1	TRBJ2-7	CASRPSLRQGATYEQYF	TGTGCCAGCAGGCCCTCCCTGAGACAGGGGGCTACCTACGAGCAGTACTTC
TRBV18	few	.	TRBJ2-3	CASSPSLGAGDTQYF	TGTGCCAGCTCACCGAGTTTGGGGGCAGGGGATACGCAGTATTTT
TRBV5-1	few	TRBD2	TRBJ2-7	CASTQVLGGGNEQYF	TGCGCCAGCACCCAAGTACTTGGCGGGGGGAACGAGCAGTACTTC
TRBV27	.	.	TRBJ2-1	CASSPRRSAYNEQFF	TGTGCCAGCAGTCCCCGGAGGAGTGCCTACAATGAGCAGTTCTTC
TRBV6-2/TRBV6-3	many	.	TRBJ2-2	CASRPHRENTGELFF	TGTGCCAGCAGACCACACAGGGAGAACACCGGGGAGCTGTTTTTT